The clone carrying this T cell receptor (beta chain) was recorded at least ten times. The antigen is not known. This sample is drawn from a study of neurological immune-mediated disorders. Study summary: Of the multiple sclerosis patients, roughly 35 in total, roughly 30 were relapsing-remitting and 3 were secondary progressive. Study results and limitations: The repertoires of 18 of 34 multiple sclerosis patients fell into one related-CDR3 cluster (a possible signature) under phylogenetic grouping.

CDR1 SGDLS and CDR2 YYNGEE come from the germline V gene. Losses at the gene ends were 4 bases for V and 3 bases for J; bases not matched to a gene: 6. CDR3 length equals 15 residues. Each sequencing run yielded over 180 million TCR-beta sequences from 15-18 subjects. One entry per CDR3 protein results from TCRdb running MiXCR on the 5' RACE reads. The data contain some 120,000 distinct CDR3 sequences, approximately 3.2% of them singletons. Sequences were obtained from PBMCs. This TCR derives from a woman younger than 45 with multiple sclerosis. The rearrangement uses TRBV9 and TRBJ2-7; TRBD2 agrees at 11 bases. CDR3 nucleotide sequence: TGTGCCAGCAGCAGAACTAGCGGGAGCATCTACGAGCAGTACTTC. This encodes CASSRTSGSIYEQYF.